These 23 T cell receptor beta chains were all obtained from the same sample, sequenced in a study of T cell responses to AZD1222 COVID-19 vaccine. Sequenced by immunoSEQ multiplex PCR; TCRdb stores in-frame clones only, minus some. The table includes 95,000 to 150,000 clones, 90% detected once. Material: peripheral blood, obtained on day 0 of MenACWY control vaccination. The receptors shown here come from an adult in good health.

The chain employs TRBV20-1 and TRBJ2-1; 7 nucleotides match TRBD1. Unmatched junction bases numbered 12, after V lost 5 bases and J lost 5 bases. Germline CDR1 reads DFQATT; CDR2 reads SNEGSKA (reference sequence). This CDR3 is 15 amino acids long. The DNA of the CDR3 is TGCAGTGCTCGTGACCCGGGACAGCCACACAATGAGCAGTTCTTC. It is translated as CSARDPGQPHNEQFF.

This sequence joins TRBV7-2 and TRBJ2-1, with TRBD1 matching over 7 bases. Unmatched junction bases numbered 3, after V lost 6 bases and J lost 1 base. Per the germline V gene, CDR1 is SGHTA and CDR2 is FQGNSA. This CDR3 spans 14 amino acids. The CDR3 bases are TGTGCCAGCAGAACGGGACAGTCCTACAATGAGCAGTTCTTC. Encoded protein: CASRTGQSYNEQFF.

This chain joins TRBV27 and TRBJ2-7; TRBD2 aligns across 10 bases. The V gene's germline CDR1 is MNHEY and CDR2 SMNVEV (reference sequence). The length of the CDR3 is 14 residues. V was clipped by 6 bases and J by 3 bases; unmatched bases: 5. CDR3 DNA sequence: TGTGCCAGCAGAAAAAGCGGGGGGGACTACGAGCAGTACGTC. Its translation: CASRKSGGDYEQYV.

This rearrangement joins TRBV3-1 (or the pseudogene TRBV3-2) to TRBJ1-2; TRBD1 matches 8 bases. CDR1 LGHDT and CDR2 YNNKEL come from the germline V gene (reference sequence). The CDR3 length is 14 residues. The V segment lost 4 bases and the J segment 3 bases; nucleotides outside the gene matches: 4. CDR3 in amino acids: CASSPTRGHYGYTF. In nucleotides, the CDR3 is TGTGCCAGCAGCCCAACCAGGGGGCACTATGGCTACACCTTC.

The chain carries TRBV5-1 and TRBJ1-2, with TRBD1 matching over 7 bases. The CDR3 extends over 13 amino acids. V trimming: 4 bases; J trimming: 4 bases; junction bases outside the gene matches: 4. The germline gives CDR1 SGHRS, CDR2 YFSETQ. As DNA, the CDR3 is TGCGCCAGCAGCACGGGACAGCTCTATGGCTACACCTTC. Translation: CASSTGQLYGYTF.

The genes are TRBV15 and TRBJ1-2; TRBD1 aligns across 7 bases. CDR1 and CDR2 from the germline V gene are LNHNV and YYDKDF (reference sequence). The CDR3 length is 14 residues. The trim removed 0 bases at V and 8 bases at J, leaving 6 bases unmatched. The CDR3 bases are TGTGCCACCAGCAGAGATTGGGGGACAGACGGCTACACCTTC. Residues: CATSRDWGTDGYTF. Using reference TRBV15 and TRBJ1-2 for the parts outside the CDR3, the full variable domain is DAMVIQNPRYQVTQFGKPVTLSCSQTLNHNVMYWYQQKSSQAPKLLFHYYDKDFNNEADTPDNFQSRRPNTSFCFLDIRSPGLGDTAMYLCATSRDWGTDGYTFGSGTRLTVV.

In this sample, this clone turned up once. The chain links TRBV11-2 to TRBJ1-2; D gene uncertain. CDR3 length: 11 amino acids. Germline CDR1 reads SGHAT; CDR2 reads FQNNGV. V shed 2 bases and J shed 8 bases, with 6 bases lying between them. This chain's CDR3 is CASSLSAGYTF. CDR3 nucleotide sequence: TGTGCCAGCAGCTTAAGTGCCGGCTACACCTTC.

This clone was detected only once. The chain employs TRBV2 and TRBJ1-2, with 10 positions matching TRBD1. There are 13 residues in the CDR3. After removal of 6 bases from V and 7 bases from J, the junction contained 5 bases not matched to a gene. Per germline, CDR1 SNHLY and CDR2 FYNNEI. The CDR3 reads CASRGGQGFGYTF. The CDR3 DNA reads TGTGCCAGCAGGGGGGGACAGGGGTTTGGCTACACCTTC.

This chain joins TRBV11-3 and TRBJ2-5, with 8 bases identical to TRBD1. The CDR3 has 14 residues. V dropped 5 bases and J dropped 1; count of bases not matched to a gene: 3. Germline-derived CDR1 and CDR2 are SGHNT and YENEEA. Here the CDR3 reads CASSKQGGQETQYF. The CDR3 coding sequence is TGTGCCAGCAGCAAACAGGGGGGCCAAGAGACCCAGTACTTC. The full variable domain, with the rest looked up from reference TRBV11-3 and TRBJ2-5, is EAGVVQSPRYKIIEKKQPVAFWCNPISGHNTLYWYLQNLGQGPELLIRYENEEAVDDSQLPKDRFSAERLKGVDSTLKIQPAELGDSAVYLCASSKQGGQETQYFGPGTRLLVL.

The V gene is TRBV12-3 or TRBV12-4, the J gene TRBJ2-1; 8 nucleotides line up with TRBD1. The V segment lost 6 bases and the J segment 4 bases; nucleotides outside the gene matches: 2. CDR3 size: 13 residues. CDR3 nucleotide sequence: TGTGCCAGCAGAGGGACAGGTTACAATGAGCAGTTCTTC. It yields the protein CASRGTGYNEQFF.

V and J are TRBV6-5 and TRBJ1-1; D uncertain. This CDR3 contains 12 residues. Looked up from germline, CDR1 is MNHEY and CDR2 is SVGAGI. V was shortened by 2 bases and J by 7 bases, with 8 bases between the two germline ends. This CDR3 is CASSYRAGEAFF. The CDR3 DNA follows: TGTGCCAGCAGTTACAGGGCAGGTGAAGCTTTCTTT.

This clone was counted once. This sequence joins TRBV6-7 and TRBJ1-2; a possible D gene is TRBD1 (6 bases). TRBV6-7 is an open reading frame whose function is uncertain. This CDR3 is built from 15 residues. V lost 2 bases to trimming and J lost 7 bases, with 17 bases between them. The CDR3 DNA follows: TGTGCCAGCAGTTACGCCGCAGGGGATGGCGGTGGCTACACCTTC. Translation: CASSYAAGDGGGYTF.

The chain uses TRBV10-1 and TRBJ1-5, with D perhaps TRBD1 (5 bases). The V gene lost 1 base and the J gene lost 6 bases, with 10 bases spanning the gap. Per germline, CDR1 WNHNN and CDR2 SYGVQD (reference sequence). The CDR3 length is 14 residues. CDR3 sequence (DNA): TGCGCCAGCAGTGAGTGCAGGGAGGGTCAGCCCCAGCATTTT. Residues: CASSECREGQPQHF.

The CDR3 coding sequence is TGTGCCAGCTCACACGACAGGAATTACAATGAGCAGTTCTTC. It yields the protein CASSHDRNYNEQFF. The V call is TRBV18, the J call TRBJ2-1; possible D gene TRBD1, 6 bases. Germline lookup yields CDR1 KGHSH and CDR2 LQKENI. Deletions cut 4 bases from V and 4 bases from J, with 11 bases between. This CDR3 is 14 amino acids long.

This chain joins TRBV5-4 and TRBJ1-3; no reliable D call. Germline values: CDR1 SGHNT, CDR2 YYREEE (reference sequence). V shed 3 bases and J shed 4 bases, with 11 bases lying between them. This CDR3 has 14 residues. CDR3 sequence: CASSSSGGGNTIYF. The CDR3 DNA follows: TGTGCCAGCAGCTCGTCCGGAGGCGGAAACACCATATATTTT.

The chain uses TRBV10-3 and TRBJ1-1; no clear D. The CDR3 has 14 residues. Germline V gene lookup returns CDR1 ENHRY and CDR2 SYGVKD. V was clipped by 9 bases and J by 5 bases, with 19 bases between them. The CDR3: CAISPGSRSTEAFF. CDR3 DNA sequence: TGTGCCATTAGCCCGGGATCTAGGAGTACTGAAGCTTTCTTT.

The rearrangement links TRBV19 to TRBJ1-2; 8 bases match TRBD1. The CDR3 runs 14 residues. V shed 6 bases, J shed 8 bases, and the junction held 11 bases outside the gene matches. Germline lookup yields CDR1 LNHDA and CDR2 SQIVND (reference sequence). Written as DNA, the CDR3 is TGTGCCAGTAGGATCCGGACAGGGCTAGGAGGCTACACCTTC. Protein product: CASRIRTGLGGYTF.

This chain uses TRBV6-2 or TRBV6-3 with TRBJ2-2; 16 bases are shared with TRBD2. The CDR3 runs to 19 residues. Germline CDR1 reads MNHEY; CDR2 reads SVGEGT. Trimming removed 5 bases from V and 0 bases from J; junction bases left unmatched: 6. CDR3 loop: CASSTPGTSGGANTGELFF. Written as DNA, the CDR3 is TGTGCCAGCAGTACACCCGGGACTAGCGGGGGGGCGAACACCGGGGAGCTGTTTTTT.

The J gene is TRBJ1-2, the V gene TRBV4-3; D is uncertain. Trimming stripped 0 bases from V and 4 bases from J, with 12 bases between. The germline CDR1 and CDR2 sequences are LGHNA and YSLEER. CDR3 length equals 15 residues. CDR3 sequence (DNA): TGCGCCAGCAGCCAAGATCTCCAGGCCCTCTATGGCTACACCTTC. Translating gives CASSQDLQALYGYTF.

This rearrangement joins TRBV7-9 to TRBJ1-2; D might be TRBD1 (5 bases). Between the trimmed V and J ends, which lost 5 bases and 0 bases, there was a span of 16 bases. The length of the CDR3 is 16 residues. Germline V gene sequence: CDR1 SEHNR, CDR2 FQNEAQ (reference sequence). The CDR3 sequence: CASSRRLRVTNYGYTF. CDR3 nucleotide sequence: TGTGCCAGCAGCAGACGACTCAGGGTTACTAACTATGGCTACACCTTC.

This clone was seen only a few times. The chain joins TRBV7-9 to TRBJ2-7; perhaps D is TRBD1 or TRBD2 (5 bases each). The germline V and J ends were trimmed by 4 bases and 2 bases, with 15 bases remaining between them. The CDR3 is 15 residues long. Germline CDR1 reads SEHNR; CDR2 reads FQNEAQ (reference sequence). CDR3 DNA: TGTGCCAGCAGCTGGGGACGAGGACGGCCCTACGAGCAGTACTTC. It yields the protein CASSWGRGRPYEQYF. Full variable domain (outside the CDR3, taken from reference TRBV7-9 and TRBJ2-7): DTGVSQNPRHKITKRGQNVTFRCDPISEHNRLYWYRQTLGQGPEFLTYFQNEAQLEKSRLLSDRFSAERPKGSFSTLEIQRTEQGDSAMYLCASSWGRGRPYEQYFGPGTRLTVT.

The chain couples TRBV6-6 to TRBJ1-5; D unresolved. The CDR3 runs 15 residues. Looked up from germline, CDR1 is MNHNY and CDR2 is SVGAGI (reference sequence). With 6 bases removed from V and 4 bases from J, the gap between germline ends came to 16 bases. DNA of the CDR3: TGTGCCAGCAGCCTCCCGGAGTTTAGAAATCAGCCCCAGCATTTT. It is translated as CASSLPEFRNQPQHF.

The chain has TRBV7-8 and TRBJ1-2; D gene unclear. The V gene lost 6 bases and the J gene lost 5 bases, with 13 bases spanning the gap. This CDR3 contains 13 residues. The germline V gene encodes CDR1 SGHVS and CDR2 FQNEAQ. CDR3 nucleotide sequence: TGTGCCAGCAGTTCTACGGGCTTTTATGGCTACACCTTC. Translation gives CASSSTGFYGYTF.